This TCR beta chain stems from a study of monozygotic twins with inflammatory bowel disease. Study-wide findings and caveats: For repertoire similarity, concordant twins did not differ from discordant twins, possibly because power was limited.

Blood was drawn once per donor, and each sample measured 2 to 2.5 ml. In eight separate reactions per sample, cDNA was generated. With the 5' RACE reads reprocessed, TCRdb shows one record per CDR3 protein and no DNA. The sample holds approximately 300,000 distinct CDR3 sequences. There are 16 residues in the CDR3. Germline V lookup: CDR1 MNHEY, CDR2 SVGAGI. With respect to this clonotype: The antigen remains undetermined.

The J gene is TRBJ1-1, the V gene TRBV6-5. The source of this sequence is a human donor with ulcerative colitis or Crohn's disease, or a healthy co-twin of an affected twin (not recorded which). Sequenced input: blood. CDR3 amino acids: CASSYSTLWMNTEAFF.